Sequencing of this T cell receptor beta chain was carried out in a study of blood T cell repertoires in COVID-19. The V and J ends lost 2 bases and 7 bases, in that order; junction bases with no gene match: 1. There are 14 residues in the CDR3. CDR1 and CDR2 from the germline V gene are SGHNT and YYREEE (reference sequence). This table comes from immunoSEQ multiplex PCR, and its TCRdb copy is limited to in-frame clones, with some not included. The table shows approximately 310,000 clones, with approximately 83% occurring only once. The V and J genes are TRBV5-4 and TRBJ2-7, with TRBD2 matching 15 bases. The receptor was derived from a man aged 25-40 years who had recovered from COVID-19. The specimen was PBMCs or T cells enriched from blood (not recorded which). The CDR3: CASSLGLAGGEQYF. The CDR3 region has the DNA TGTGCCAGCAGCTTAGGACTAGCGGGGGGGGAGCAGTACTTC. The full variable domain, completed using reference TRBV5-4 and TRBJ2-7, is ETGVTQSPTHLIKTRGQQVTLRCSSQSGHNTVSWYQQALGQGPQFIFQYYREEENGRGNFPPRFSGLQFPNYSSELNVNALELDDSALYLCASSLGLAGGEQYFGPGTRLTVT.